These 10 T cell receptor beta chains were all obtained from the same sample, sequenced in a study of early T cells in non-severe SARS-CoV-2 infection. TCRdb itself ran the 5' RACE reads through MiXCR, one entry per CDR3 protein. The table includes fewer than 80,000 distinct CDR3 sequences, about 13% detected once. The sequenced sample consisted of whole blood. The receptors come from an adult who was a healthcare worker with PCR-confirmed SARS-CoV-2 infection or an uninfected control (not recorded which).

This clonotype was detected only a few times. The chain combines TRBV6-5 with TRBJ1-2, with 7 bases aligning to TRBD1. With V trimmed by 6 bases and J by 3 bases, 4 bases remained unmatched. The CDR3 covers 13 residues. Per the germline V gene, CDR1 is MNHEY and CDR2 is SVGAGI. The CDR3 region has the DNA TGTGCCAGCAGCCCGGGACAGCACTATGGCTACACCTTC. Translated, it gives CASSPGQHYGYTF.

A remark on this clonotype: This may be a read error: a much more frequent sequence differs by one nucleotide. The genes are TRBV6-6 and TRBJ1-2; TRBD1 might be the D (6 bases). The CDR3 is 14 amino acids. Germline values: CDR1 MNHNY, CDR2 SVGAGI (reference sequence). V lost 6 bases and J 2 bases, leaving 13 bases between the germline ends. CDR3 nucleotide sequence: TGTGCCAGCAGCCACAGGGCGACAAACTATGGCTACACCTTC. Protein product: CASSHRATNYGYTF.

This clonotype was detected only a few times. This rearrangement joins TRBV19 to TRBJ2-7; a weak D match, TRBD2 (6 bases). Trimming took off 5 bases at V and 7 bases at J, with 15 bases between the two ends. CDR1 is LNHDA and CDR2 is SQIVND in the germline V gene (reference sequence). This CDR3 region has 13 residues. CDR3 residues: CASSPGPAGEQYF. The CDR3 bases are TGTGCCAGTAGTCCAGGACCGGCGGGGGAGCAGTACTTC.

This clonotype was counted between two and nine times. The rearrangement joins TRBV5-5 to TRBJ2-1; 8 bases match TRBD1. Trimming removed 3 bases from V and 6 bases from J; junction bases left unmatched: 11. The CDR3 contains 16 residues. Germline V gives CDR1 SGHKS, CDR2 YYEKEE (reference sequence). For the CDR3, the DNA is TGTGCCAGCAGCTATCCTTGGACAGGGAATTTCAATGAGCAGTTCTTC. Protein sequence: CASSYPWTGNFNEQFF.

The genes are TRBV6-6 and TRBJ2-7; D is ambiguous. This CDR3 spans 11 amino acids. V dropped 5 bases and J dropped 6 bases, with 8 bases sitting between them. Germline CDR1 and CDR2: MNHNY and SVGAGI (reference sequence). This CDR3 reads CASSHTGEQYF. The CDR3 bases are TGTGCCAGCAGTCACACGGGCGAGCAGTACTTC.

The chain joins TRBV29-1 to TRBJ1-1; D gene ambiguous. Trimming left V 3 bases short and J 7 bases short, with 12 bases between. Germline V gene lookup returns CDR1 SQVTM and CDR2 ANQGSEA. The CDR3 contains 12 residues. The CDR3 nucleotides are TGCAGCGTTGAGATACTGCCGAGTGAAGCTTTCTTT. This codes for CSVEILPSEAFF. Drawing the rest from reference TRBV29-1 and TRBJ1-1, the complete variable domain is SAVISQKPSRDICQRGTSLTIQCQVDSQVTMMFWYRQQPGQSLTLIATANQGSEATYESGFVIDKFPISRPNLTFSTLTVSNMSPEDSSIYLCSVEILPSEAFFGQGTRLTVV.

This clonotype was observed many times. The chain links TRBV28 to TRBJ2-7; 7 bases align to TRBD1. The junction had 0 bases not matched to a gene; V was cut back by 5 bases and J by 5 bases. The germline V gene has CDR1 MDHEN and CDR2 SYDVKM. The CDR3 covers 11 residues. In DNA form, the CDR3 reads TGTGCCAGCAGTAGGGGGCACGAGCAGTACTTC. This sequence encodes CASSRGHEQYF.

This chain joins TRBV27 and TRBJ2-2; perhaps TRBD1 as D (5 bases). CDR3 length equals 15 residues. Germline CDR1 MNHEY, CDR2 SMNVEV (reference sequence). V was clipped by 5 bases and J by 5 bases, with 15 bases between them. The CDR3 sequence: CASSPTVLDTGELFF. CDR3 bases: TGTGCCAGCAGTCCGACAGTATTGGATACCGGGGAGCTGTTTTTT.

The sample holds many counts of this clonotype. The genes are TRBV12-3 or TRBV12-4 and TRBJ1-1, with unresolved D. This CDR3 region has 14 residues. The ends were cut back, 6 bases at V and 1 base at J, with 12 bases in the middle. CDR3 nucleotide sequence: TGTGCCAGCAGCCCGGGGAGACAGAACACTGAAGCTTTCTTT. It is translated as CASSPGRQNTEAFF.

Only a few counts were recorded for this clonotype. The rearrangement joins TRBV30 to TRBJ1-2; 9 bases are shared with TRBD1. The CDR3 has 11 residues. Trimming cost V 4 bases and J 7 bases; bases outside gene matches: 1. In germline, CDR1 is GTSNPN, CDR2 SVGIG (reference sequence). The CDR3 bases are TGTGCCTGGAACAGGGGGCTTGGCTACACCTTC. Translation: CAWNRGLGYTF.